The present TCR beta chain was sequenced within a study of blood T cell repertoires in COVID-19. Turning to the study itself: Samples taken during acute and convalescent COVID-19 were collected in the United States, Italy and Spain. Nucleic acid was either cDNA or gDNA, and it came from T cells, B-cell-depleted T cells, or PBMCs.

Trimming removed 0 bases at V and 5 bases at J, with 13 bases between. The CDR3 loop spans 15 amino acids. Looked up from germline, CDR1 is SGDLS and CDR2 is YYNGEE. Original processing methods: Reference gene primer amplification gave estimated nucleated cell counts. The method was immunoSEQ multiplex PCR; TCRdb's version includes in-frame clones alone and lacks a portion of them. That table gives V, J and clone size, and the DNA gave D and trimming. In the table there are about 200,000 clones, roughly 86% of which are singletons. Sequenced sample: peripheral blood. This sequence joins TRBV9 and TRBJ2-3, with a tentative D call TRBD2 (6 bases). The receptor was derived from a man younger than 30 with active or convalescent COVID-19. The CDR3 loop is CASSVGLVSVDTQYF. The CDR3 nucleotides read TGTGCCAGCAGCGTAGGACTAGTCTCAGTAGATACGCAGTATTTT. Full variable domain (outside the CDR3, taken from reference TRBV9 and TRBJ2-3): DSGVTQTPKHLITATGQRVTLRCSPRSGDLSVYWYQQSLDQGLQFLIQYYNGEERAKGNILERFSAQQFPDLHSELNLSSLELGDSALYFCASSVGLVSVDTQYFGPGTRLTVL.